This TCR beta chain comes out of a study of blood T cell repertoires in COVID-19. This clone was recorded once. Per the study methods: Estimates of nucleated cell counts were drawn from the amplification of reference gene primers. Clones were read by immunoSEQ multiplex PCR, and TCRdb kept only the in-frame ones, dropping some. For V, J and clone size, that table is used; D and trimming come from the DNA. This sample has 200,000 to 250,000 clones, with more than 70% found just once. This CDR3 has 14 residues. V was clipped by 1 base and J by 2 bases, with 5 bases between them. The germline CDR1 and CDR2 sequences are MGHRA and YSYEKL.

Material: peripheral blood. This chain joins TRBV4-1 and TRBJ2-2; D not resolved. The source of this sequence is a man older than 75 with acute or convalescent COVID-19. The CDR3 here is CASSQGDNTGELFF. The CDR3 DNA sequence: TGCGCCAGCAGCCAAGGAGATAACACCGGGGAGCTGTTTTTT.